Below, 2 T cell receptor beta chains from the same sample are listed, as sequenced in a study of blood T cells in healthy people across ages. It was with a sample-barcoded 5' primer and a J-beta primer mix that a second PCR of roughly 6 to 12 cycles was run. One entry per CDR3 protein results from TCRdb running MiXCR on the 5' RACE reads. The table shows approximately 1.5 million distinct CDR3 sequences, with about 31% occurring only once. Material: blood. The receptors stem from a young woman in good health.

As concerns this clonotype: Since a much larger clone is just one base distant, this may be a read error. This rearrangement joins TRBV4-1 to TRBJ2-7; TRBD1 matches at 8 bases. The CDR3 has 16 residues. CDR1 and CDR2 (germline): MGHRA, YSYEKL. V dropped 2 bases and J dropped 5; count of bases not matched to a gene: 11. CDR3 amino acids: CASSQTTARGPNEQYF. For the CDR3, the DNA is TGCGCCAGCAGCCAAACGACGGCCAGGGGGCCCAACGAGCAGTACTTC.

This clonotype was seen only a few times. The CDR3 nucleotides read TGTGCCAGCAGAGGGACAGACTCTAACTATGGCTACACCTTC. Amino acids: CASRGTDSNYGYTF. The rearrangement links TRBV6-5 to TRBJ1-2, with 7 bases that match TRBD1. The CDR3 contains 14 residues. CDR1 is MNHEY, CDR2 SVGAGI, per germline. V was clipped by 6 bases and J by 0 bases; unmatched bases: 4.